This entry is about one T cell receptor beta chain. The antigen it binds to is not known. No much larger clone is present one base from it, and per-base qualities are unavailable. The sample comes from a study of identical twins listed by TCRdb under 2016. As for the study more broadly: The study deep-sequenced TCR alpha and beta repertoires from monozygotic twins, unrelated adults of various ages and cord blood to test whether fetal clonotypes persist. Replicate twin experiments were performed at different times using different library preparation protocols to rule out contamination.

Here is what the overall study found, with its caveats: A weaker excess of twin sharing was found in beta out-of-frame sequences because the signal-to-noise ratio was lowered by fewer shared sequences. Zero-insertion analyses could be partly confounded by invariant T cells such as MAIT and iNKT, though diverse VJ usage argued against such confounding for most clonotypes. Abundant cord blood beta clonotypes had fewer insertions, young adult naive repertoires showed a similar but weaker trend, and memory repertoires showed no such trend. Because the same donors could not be followed over many years, conclusions were based on cross-sectional statistical analysis. Out-of-frame TCR alpha sequences shared between twins showed an excess of low generation-probability sequences compared with coincidental sharing between unrelated individuals. Out-of-frame TCR alpha sharing in monozygotic twins was systematically underestimated by recombination models, whereas sharing between unrelated individuals was in agreement with the recombination models.

Library preparation was by 5' RACE. Sequencing was performed on an Illumina HiSeq 2000. Template switching introduced a universal primer binding site; the final cDNA contained a unique molecular identifier, enabling accurate counting of TCR cDNA molecules. First-strand cDNA for TCR alpha and beta chains was synthesized from specific primers in the conserved constant-segment region. To control for contamination, every cDNA library was double barcoded, receiving both a SMART-Mk sample barcode and Illumina barcodes. TruSeq adapter sequences along with Illumina sample barcodes were introduced in two successive PCR steps. The TCR alpha and beta cDNA libraries were sequenced on the Illumina HiSeq platform using custom primers. The original pipeline was this. MiGEC was used to process raw reads and extract unique molecular identifiers, and MiXCR was used to find CDR3 positions. For each individual, recombination models were inferred using an EM algorithm with the repgenHMM and IGoR tools. Shared clonotypes were analyzed with the tcR package in R, and sharing was normalized by the product of cloneset sizes. Out-of-frame nonproductive sequences were analyzed to study raw recombination free of thymic and clonal selection effects. The public reads were reprocessed in TCRdb via fastp at Q25 and MiXCR, keeping in-frame beta chains. Identical CDR3 proteins give one entry, which carries the most common genes and DNA. The V and J calls follow TCRdb's processing rather than the paper's. The sample data list 690,000 or so distinct CDR3 sequences, and 5.5% to 6.5% of these were observed just once. The ten largest clones take up about 1.8% of the sample.

V is reduced by 5 bases and J by 4 bases, leaving a spacing of 12 bases between them. From the germline V gene, CDR1 is SGHTA and CDR2 is FQGNSA. Spanning cysteine to phenylalanine, the CDR3 consists of 14 amino acids. The retained sequence is limited to the CDR3, 42 bases, with the frame set at the first base. Only healthy Caucasian donors were included. Three unrelated non-twin adults were also sequenced: a male aged 18 to 30, a male aged 50 to 60 and a female aged 50 to 60. Miltenyi CD45RO+ enrichment and human naive T-cell isolation kits were used to isolate memory (CD45RO+) and naive T cells from PBMC.

The sequenced sample was naive T cells sorted from blood. Sample cell subset or site, as interpreted from the label and publication: cells isolated with a human naive T-cell isolation kit. The receptor chain draws on TRBV7-2 and TRBJ2-1; the D segment may tentatively be TRBD1 or TRBD2, each giving 5 matched bases. The origin of this receptor is a man younger than 35 in good health. The sequenced DNA is TGTGCCAGCAGCATCGGGGCGGTGTACAATGAGCAGTTCTTC. Translated, it gives CASSIGAVYNEQFF.